The source of this T cell receptor beta chain is a study of T-cell memory formation after mild COVID-19. Constant-segment-primed 5'RACE gave TCR alpha and TCR beta cDNA libraries with sample barcodes and UMIs. Via MiXCR, TCRdb re-called the 5' RACE reads, giving one row per CDR3 protein. Found here are some 180,000 distinct CDR3 sequences, around 13% of them singletons; the top ten hold approximately 3.3%. The V end lost 1 base, the J end lost 7 bases, and 14 bases lay between the germline ends. The CDR3 is made up of 14 amino acids. Germline V CDR1 and CDR2: DFQATT, SNEGSKA (reference sequence). Notes on the study in general: Researchers found some responding clones in pre-infection memory, a sign that cross-reactive memory joined. There was no confirmation that second-wave clones peaking on day 37 were SARS-CoV-2 specific.

The table lists this clonotype with a few counts. Its specificity is not known. Sequencing used PBMCs or a T cell subset sorted from them (not recorded which). The V gene is TRBV20-1, the J gene TRBJ1-5; tentative D call: TRBD1 (5 bases). The sequence was collected from a man aged 18 to 29 who had mild COVID-19 (a few samples of this study predate the infection). Cell type and time point are not known. The DNA of the CDR3 is TGCAGTGCTAGAGGCGAAGACAGAAGCCAGCCCCAGCATTTT. Residues: CSARGEDRSQPQHF.